The 5 T cell receptor beta chains below all came from one sample that was sequenced in a study of cytomegalovirus exposure and HLA in healthy donors. The PCR made use of 60 Vbeta and 13 Jbeta primers. Libraries were prepared by immunoSEQ multiplex PCR; TCRdb keeps only in-frame clonotypes and omits some of them. The repertoire includes 90,000 to 140,000 clones, 65% to 80% of them detected once, and about 5.3% sits in the top ten. Material for sequencing was PBMCs. The receptor source for this set is a male donor in good health and CMV-seronegative.

This chain connects TRBV6-5 to TRBJ1-3; D is unresolved. Trimming pared 2 bases from V and 5 bases from J, leaving 7 bases between. In germline, CDR1 is MNHEY, CDR2 SVGAGI. This CDR3 is 13 amino acids long. As DNA, the CDR3 is TGTGCCAGCAGTTACGGGCCCCGAAACACCATATATTTT. As protein: CASSYGPRNTIYF.

The rearrangement links TRBV19 to TRBJ2-2; possibly TRBD2 for D (7 bases). V gave up 7 bases and J gave up 6 bases, with 27 bases separating them. CDR1 is LNHDA and CDR2 is SQIVND in the germline V gene (reference sequence). The CDR3 totals 18 residues. CDR3 sequence (DNA): TGTGCCAGTACCCGGGAATGGGGGGGGCATTTTAAGGCCGGGGAGCTGTTTTTT. Its translation is CASTREWGGHFKAGELFF.

This clone was observed a few times. V usage is TRBV10-2 and J usage is TRBJ2-1, with D perhaps matching TRBD1 (5 bases). Germline loops: CDR1 WSHSY, CDR2 SAAADI. The length of the CDR3 is 17 residues. V lost 6 bases to trimming and J lost 0 bases, with 18 bases between them. CDR3 bases: TGCGCCAGCAGACACACCTCCTGGACATCCTCCTACAATGAGCAGTTCTTC. Its translation: CASRHTSWTSSYNEQFF.

This CDR3 reads CASSVKQGSGYTF. The CDR3 DNA sequence: TGTGCCAGCAGTGTCAAACAGGGGAGCGGCTACACCTTC. The V call is TRBV6-1, the J call TRBJ1-2; 7 bases are a match to TRBD1. The V segment lost 4 bases and the J segment 8 bases; nucleotides outside the gene matches: 7. Looked up from germline, CDR1 is MNHNS and CDR2 is SASEGT. The CDR3 consists of 13 residues.

This chain connects TRBV11-2 to TRBJ2-5, with a tentative D call TRBD2 (7 bases). This CDR3 comprises 15 residues. V gave up 5 bases and J gave up 2 bases, with 15 bases separating them. Germline-derived CDR1 and CDR2 are SGHAT and FQNNGV. Here the CDR3 DNA reads TGTGCCAGCAGCACCCGGGGGGCAGGTCAAGAGACCCAGTACTTC. This translates into CASSTRGAGQETQYF.